This is a list of T cell receptor beta chains from one sample in a study of chemoradiotherapy in HPV16-positive cancers. Clones were sequenced by immunoSEQ multiplex PCR, and TCRdb holds only the in-frame ones, with some missing. The data show 30,000 to 35,000 clones, about 85% seen once. Sequenced material: blood, taken from a patient who underwent chemoradiotherapy. These receptors came from a human donor with HPV-associated anogenital cancer. CDR3s include the opening cysteine and the closing phenylalanine or tryptophan. D genes are given only for firm matches.

d_call v_call cdr3_aa
- TRBV7-9 CASSLEGGDSPLHF
- TRBV25-1 CASRGTGVNGYTF
TRBD1 TRBV6-5 CASSSDRVTYEQYF
- TRBV14 CASTLSRLSTDTQYF
- TRBV10-3 CAISEPTRTNYNEQFF
- TRBV7-8 CASRSGTEQYF
- TRBV5-4 CASSLDSGEGTEAFF
- TRBV4-3 CASSLYTGPWGQFF
- TRBV9 CASSVVAQVGPGELFF
- TRBV11-2 CASSTTSGGGGFYEQYF
- TRBV9 CASSVVERYTEAFF
- TRBV19 CASSPGVSPSSYNSPLHF
TRBD2 TRBV7-6 CASGSPPGGNTDTQYF
TRBD1 TRBV6-1 CASSEIGTGSYEQYF
- TRBV11-2 CASRTPGTGDNEQFF
- TRBV18 CASSPEGTTEAFF
- TRBV9 CASSASKNIQYF
- TRBV5-5 CASSLELNTGELFF
- TRBV2 CASSETRTANYGYTF
TRBD1 TRBV6-5 CASSTPGGNYYEQYF
- TRBV19 CATSAGQGYTEAFF
- TRBV27 CASRSNNSPLHF
TRBD2 TRBV5-4 CASSLGEGPYEQYF
TRBD1 TRBV9 CASSATGQGIRGYTF
- TRBV7-9 CASRSGTPSTHEQYF
- TRBV7-3 CASSLGVGANVLTF
- TRBV27 CASSLSGSGAFF
- TRBV6-1 CASSADPGETEKLFF
- TRBV9 CASSVGQVGNEKLFF
- TRBV4-3 CASSQTRGAAHYGYTF
TRBD1 TRBV6-5 CASSGQGVGANVLTF
TRBD1 TRBV5-1 CASSVAGQGRETQYF
- TRBV18 CASSRSGQTNEKLFF
TRBD1 TRBV27 CASSYRGKNTEAFF
TRBD1 TRBV6-1 CASSEWTGANYGYTF
TRBD1 TRBV10-3 CAISETGAYGYTF
- TRBV18 CASSPQGGATYEQYF
- TRBV27 CASSGTAGGVAPLHF
- TRBV13 CASSYGDFSYEQYF
- TRBV29-1 CSVRRGGSFNEQFF
TRBD2 TRBV7-2 CASSQASGGNEQFF
TRBD1 TRBV5-5 CASSRLGQENTEAFF
TRBD2 TRBV7-2 CASSTSGGFSNEQFF
TRBD1 TRBV19 CASSSSLDRVYSEQYF
- TRBV4-1 CASSQEGASTDTQYF
- TRBV7-9 CASSNTGELSFTEAFF
- TRBV29-1 CSVESLPGTLDNEQFF
- TRBV6-5 CASSYQGTGNTIYF
TRBD2 TRBV10-2 CASRATSGGVLYGELFF
TRBD1 TRBV4-3 CASSQNRGNNSPLHF